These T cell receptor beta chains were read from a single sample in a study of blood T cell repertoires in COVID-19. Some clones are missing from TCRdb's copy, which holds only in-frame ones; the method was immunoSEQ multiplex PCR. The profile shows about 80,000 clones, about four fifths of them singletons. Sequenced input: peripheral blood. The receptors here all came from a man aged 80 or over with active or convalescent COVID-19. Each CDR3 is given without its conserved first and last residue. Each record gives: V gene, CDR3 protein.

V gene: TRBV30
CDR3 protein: AWRVEIALNNEQF

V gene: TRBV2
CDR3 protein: ASNRQGAPRQF

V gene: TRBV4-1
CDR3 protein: ASSQPTGGGKLF

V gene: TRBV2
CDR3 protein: ASSPGQGPDTQY

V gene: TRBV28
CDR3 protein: ASIPSGTTSYEQY

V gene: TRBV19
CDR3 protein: ASRTNTGTYEQY

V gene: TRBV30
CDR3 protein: AFFNRGSYNSPLH

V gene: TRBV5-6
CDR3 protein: ASSLTGPHT

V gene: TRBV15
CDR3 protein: ATSRDSGGPQETQY

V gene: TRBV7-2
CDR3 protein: ASSSRDRGQGAKNIQY

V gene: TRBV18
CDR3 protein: ASSPITGVFGRDNEQF

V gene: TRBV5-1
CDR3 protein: ASSSGQGNSGNTIY

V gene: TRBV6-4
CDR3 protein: ASSRGPGEKLF

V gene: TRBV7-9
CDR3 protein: ASSPLGGRRGEQF

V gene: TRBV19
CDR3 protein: ASRALWEGGNIQY

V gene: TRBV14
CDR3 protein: ASSSADRGWRQPQH

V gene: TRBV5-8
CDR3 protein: ASSLPGTGENTEAF

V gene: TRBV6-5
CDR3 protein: ASRTGTYEQY

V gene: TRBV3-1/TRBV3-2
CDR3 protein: ASSPPGFGEKLF

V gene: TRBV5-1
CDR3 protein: ASRTTPNTEAF

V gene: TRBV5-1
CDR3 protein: ASSLALGQTQETQY

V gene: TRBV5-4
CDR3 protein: ASSFQGSSGNTIY